The present T cell receptor beta chain was sequenced within a study of cytomegalovirus exposure and HLA in healthy donors. General study findings and limits: Some V segments, TRBV6-2 and TRBV6-3 among them, were indistinguishable and were therefore excluded.

All donors participated as healthy donors of bone marrow. V was cut by 5 bases and J by 11 bases, with 18 bases left in between. CDR1 and CDR2 (germline): MNHNY, SVGAGI (reference sequence). The CDR3 totals 13 residues. The study ran its PCR with 60 Vbeta and 13 Jbeta primers. Only in-frame clones appear in the TCRdb table, and some are missing; sequencing was by immunoSEQ multiplex PCR. The sample has approximately 150,000 clones; approximately 80% are singletons. This clone was seen only a few times. What it recognizes is unknown. The rearrangement links TRBV6-6 to TRBJ1-1; weak D call: TRBD1 (5 bases). Sequencing was carried out using PBMCs. This sequence was found in a middle-aged man in good health and CMV-seronegative. The chain's CDR3 is CASSDGGRANAFF. In DNA, the CDR3 is TGTGCCAGCAGTGACGGCGGCAGGGCGAATGCTTTCTTT.